The clone carrying this T cell receptor (beta chain) appeared a single time. Germline and junction disagree at one end, which may indicate a read error. The PCR employed 60 Vbeta primers together with 13 Jbeta primers. TCRdb keeps only in-frame clones here, not all; method: immunoSEQ multiplex PCR. Of 200,000 to 300,000 clones in the sample, 70% to 90% are singletons; the top ten hold roughly 2%. This record belongs to a study of cytomegalovirus exposure and HLA in healthy donors. Germline-derived CDR1 and CDR2 are MNHNS and SASEGT. This CDR3 spans 12 amino acids. The TCR comes from a middle-aged woman in good health and CMV-seropositive. V usage is TRBV6-1 and J usage is TRBJ2-5, with no clear D. The specimen sequenced was PBMCs. This chain's CDR3 is CASSQAKETQYF. CDR3 nucleotide sequence: TGTGCCAGCAGTCAAGCTAAAGAGACCCAGTACTTC.